This T cell receptor beta chain was sequenced in a study of T cells and copy number aberrations in small-cell lung cancer. The CDR3 has 14 residues. Trimming at V came to 9 bases and at J to 0 bases, leaving 6 bases not matched to a gene. CDR1 is SNHLY and CDR2 is FYNNEI in the germline V gene. Sequenced by immunoSEQ multiplex PCR; TCRdb stores in-frame clones only, minus some. Among 6,000 to 7,500 clones listed, about four fifths were seen once. Sequenced input: normal tissue next to the tumor. The chain employs TRBV2 and TRBJ2-7; TRBD2 aligns across 9 bases. The sequence was collected from a woman between 45 and 65 years old with small cell lung cancer. CDR3: CARSSLAGSYEQYF. CDR3 DNA sequence: TGTGCCAGGTCGTCACTAGCGGGCTCCTACGAGCAGTACTTC.